What follows are 19 T cell receptor beta chains derived from one specimen sequenced in a study of long-term antiretroviral therapy in people with HIV. Sequencing relied on immunoSEQ assay v3.0, run at survey level. Sequenced by immunoSEQ multiplex PCR; TCRdb stores in-frame clones only, minus some. This sample yields tens of thousands of clones, of which about 86% are seen a single time; 4% to 6% belongs to the top ten. The sequenced sample was unsorted PBMCs, obtained approximately 2.6 years after starting antiretroviral therapy. All receptors come from a middle-aged man with HIV.

This chain links TRBV19 with TRBJ2-1, with D maybe TRBD2 (6 bases). The CDR3 runs to 15 residues. V lost 6 bases, J lost 5 bases, and 17 bases lay in between. From germline, CDR1 is LNHDA and CDR2 SQIVND (reference sequence). This chain's CDR3 is CASRSVGGRNNEQFF. Here the CDR3 DNA reads TGTGCCAGTAGGTCGGTGGGGGGAAGGAACAATGAGCAGTTCTTC. Filled out from reference TRBV19 and TRBJ2-1, the complete variable domain reads DGGITQSPKYLFRKEGQNVTLSCEQNLNHDAMYWYRQDPGQGLRLIYYSQIVNDFQKGDIAEGYSVSREKKESFPLTVTSAQKNPTAFYLCASRSVGGRNNEQFFGPGTRLTVL.

The chain employs TRBV5-6 and TRBJ2-1; no clear D gene. Germline V gene data show CDR1 as SGHDT and CDR2 as YYEEEE. CDR3 length equals 11 residues. V was pared by 5 bases and J by 5 bases, with 5 bases between. The CDR3 coding sequence is TGTGCCAGCAGGCTAAACAATGAGCAGTTCTTC. Amino acid sequence: CASRLNNEQFF.

This clone was counted a single time. In DNA form, the CDR3 reads TGCGCCAGCAGCCCGGGACCTTCCTCCTACAATGAGCAGTTCTTC. Amino acid sequence: CASSPGPSSYNEQFF. The J gene is TRBJ2-1, the V gene TRBV4-3, with D perhaps given as TRBD1 or TRBD2 (5 bases each). There are 15 residues in the CDR3. Trimming took off 4 bases at V and 0 bases at J, with 10 bases between the two ends. Germline V gene sequence: CDR1 LGHNA, CDR2 YSLEER.

The chain has TRBV25-1 and TRBJ2-2; 9 positions match TRBD1. The CDR3 sequence is 16 residues long. With 5 bases clipped from V and 1 base from J, the junction kept 5 bases outside the gene matches. Germline V gene sequence: CDR1 MGHDK, CDR2 SYGVNS. CDR3 sequence: CASSSATGGNTGELFF. The CDR3 nucleotides are TGTGCCAGCAGTTCTGCGACAGGGGGGAACACCGGGGAGCTGTTTTTT.

The chain employs TRBV18 and TRBJ2-6; tentatively, D is TRBD1 (5 bases). The germline gives CDR1 KGHSH, CDR2 LQKENI. CDR3 length equals 16 residues. The V end lost 6 bases, the J end lost 0 bases, and 12 bases lay between the germline ends. The CDR3 nucleotides are TGTGCCAGCTCGATGGACATCTCCTCTGGGGCCAACGTCCTGACTTTC. Protein product: CASSMDISSGANVLTF.

The chain uses TRBV7-6 and TRBJ2-5, with D tentatively TRBD2 (5 bases). The CDR3 contains 16 residues. Germline CDR1 is SGHVS and CDR2 is FNYEAQ. Trimming left V 2 bases short and J 1 base short, with 14 bases between. Written as DNA, the CDR3 is TGTGCCAGCAGCTTATCCTCGGGCGGGCGCCAAGAGACCCAGTACTTC. Translation: CASSLSSGGRQETQYF.

The chain employs TRBV18 and TRBJ1-5; D might be TRBD1 (5 bases). Germline V lookup: CDR1 KGHSH, CDR2 LQKENI. V was trimmed by 2 bases and J by 1 base, leaving 9 bases between them. The CDR3 runs 15 residues. Here the CDR3 reads CASSPREGSNQPQHF. The CDR3 bases are TGTGCCAGCTCACCAAGGGAGGGGAGCAATCAGCCCCAGCATTTT.

The chain uses TRBV10-3 and TRBJ2-7; TRBD1 might be the D (5 bases). Germline V gene data show CDR1 as ENHRY and CDR2 as SYGVKD. The V gene lost 4 bases and the J gene lost 5 bases, with 15 bases spanning the gap. The CDR3 has 14 amino acids. The CDR3 region has the DNA TGTGCCATCAGTGCCGGTGGGGCCGTGGACGAGCAGTACTTC. It yields the protein CAISAGGAVDEQYF.

The chain recombines TRBV2 with TRBJ1-2; D perhaps matches TRBD1 (5 bases). Germline lookup yields CDR1 SNHLY and CDR2 FYNNEI. Trimming pared 4 bases from V and 2 bases from J, leaving 11 bases between. The CDR3 extends over 14 amino acids. This chain's CDR3 is CASSVQEVNYGYTF. In DNA form, the CDR3 reads TGTGCCAGCAGTGTACAGGAGGTCAACTATGGCTACACCTTC. The whole variable domain, remainder taken from reference TRBV2 and TRBJ1-2, is EPEVTQTPSHQVTQMGQEVILRCVPISNHLYFYWYRQILGQKVEFLVSFYNNEISEKSEIFDDQFSVERPDGSNFTLKIRSTKLEDSAMYFCASSVQEVNYGYTFGSGTRLTVV.

The V and J genes are TRBV6-5 and TRBJ1-1, with D perhaps matching TRBD1 (5 bases). V was pared by 5 bases and J by 0 bases, with 13 bases between. Germline assignment: CDR1 MNHEY and CDR2 SVGAGI. The CDR3 runs 15 residues. The CDR3 protein is CASSVLTEMNTEAFF. The CDR3 DNA sequence: TGTGCCAGCAGTGTATTGACAGAAATGAACACTGAAGCTTTCTTT.

This rearrangement joins TRBV18 to TRBJ2-7; D is unclear. CDR3 length: 15 residues. Germline V gene lookup returns CDR1 KGHSH and CDR2 LQKENI. V dropped 0 bases and J dropped 2 bases, with 11 bases sitting between them. The CDR3 region has the DNA TGTGCCAGCTCACCACCGATGACAAGCACCTACGAGCAGTACTTC. The encoded protein is CASSPPMTSTYEQYF.

The V and J genes are TRBV7-2 and TRBJ1-2; tentative D call: TRBD1 (5 bases). Germline CDR1 reads SGHTA; CDR2 reads FQGNSA. The CDR3 spans 13 residues. V lost 0 bases, J lost 7 bases, and 9 bases lay in between. CDR3 protein: CASSLAGAAGYTF. CDR3 DNA: TGTGCCAGCAGCTTAGCAGGGGCAGCTGGCTACACCTTC.

The chain links TRBV5-1 to TRBJ2-3; 9 nucleotides line up with TRBD1. Germline V gives CDR1 SGHRS, CDR2 YFSETQ. V was pared by 5 bases and J by 5 bases, with 9 bases of the junction left unmatched. The CDR3 sequence is 15 residues long. CDR3 residues: CASSSGQGFGDTQYF. CDR3 DNA sequence: TGCGCCAGCAGTTCGGGACAGGGATTTGGAGATACGCAGTATTTT.

This rearrangement joins TRBV15 to TRBJ2-5, with a tentative D call TRBD1 (6 bases). The V gene lost 0 bases and the J gene lost 10 bases, with 15 bases spanning the gap. The CDR3 is made up of 14 amino acids. Germline-derived CDR1 and CDR2 are LNHNV and YYDKDF (reference sequence). CDR3 protein: CATSRDRGRRDQYF. CDR3 nucleotides: TGTGCCACCAGCAGAGACAGGGGTAGACGGGACCAGTACTTC.

The V call is TRBV30, the J call TRBJ2-7; D is unresolved. V shed 1 base and J shed 5 bases, with 15 bases lying between them. Germline V gene sequence: CDR1 GTSNPN, CDR2 SVGIG (reference sequence). The CDR3 runs to 14 residues. The CDR3 coding sequence is TGTGCCTGGAGTGAGGCCCAGACCAAAAACGAGCAGTACTTC. Protein: CAWSEAQTKNEQYF.

The chain links TRBV30 to TRBJ1-1; no reliable D call. Per germline, CDR1 GTSNPN and CDR2 SVGIG (reference sequence). This CDR3 spans 13 amino acids. Trimming shortened V by 3 bases and J by 0 bases, and 8 bases separated the two germline ends. The CDR3 DNA reads as TGTGCCTGGAGCTCAAGGGTGAACACTGAAGCTTTCTTT. It translates to CAWSSRVNTEAFF.

J is TRBJ1-6 and V is TRBV5-8; 8 positions agree with TRBD1. The germline V gene encodes CDR1 SGHTS and CDR2 YDEGEE. The ends lost 3 bases at V and 7 bases at J; junction bases unmatched: 6. The CDR3 has 15 amino acids. CDR3 sequence: CASSSGQGGNSPLHF. For the CDR3, the DNA is TGTGCCAGCAGCTCCGGACAGGGCGGGAATTCACCCCTCCACTTT. Using reference TRBV5-8 and TRBJ1-6 for the parts outside the CDR3, the full variable domain is EAGVTQSPTHLIKTRGQQATLRCSPISGHTSVYWYQQALGLGLQFLLWYDEGEERNRGNFPPRFSGRQFPNYSSELNVNALELEDSALYLCASSSGQGGNSPLHFGNGTRLTVT.

By frequency in the sample, this clone is medium-sized (0.01 to 0.1%). The chain joins TRBV2 to TRBJ2-5; the D call may be TRBD1 or TRBD2 (5 bases each). The CDR3 is made up of 15 amino acids. Trimming removed 7 bases from V and 1 base from J, with 16 bases in between. CDR1 and CDR2 from the germline V gene are SNHLY and FYNNEI. The CDR3 sequence: CASIEDGDGQETQYF. Written as DNA, the CDR3 is TGTGCCAGCATCGAGGATGGGGACGGCCAAGAGACCCAGTACTTC.

The chain couples TRBV5-1 to TRBJ1-3; possible D gene TRBD1, 5 bases. From germline, CDR1 is SGHRS and CDR2 YFSETQ. This CDR3 spans 16 amino acids. Trimming removed 0 bases from V and 2 bases from J, with 12 bases in between. CDR3 nucleotides: TGCGCCAGCAGCTTGGAGCGACAGCCTACTGGAAACACCATATATTTT. Amino acids: CASSLERQPTGNTIYF.